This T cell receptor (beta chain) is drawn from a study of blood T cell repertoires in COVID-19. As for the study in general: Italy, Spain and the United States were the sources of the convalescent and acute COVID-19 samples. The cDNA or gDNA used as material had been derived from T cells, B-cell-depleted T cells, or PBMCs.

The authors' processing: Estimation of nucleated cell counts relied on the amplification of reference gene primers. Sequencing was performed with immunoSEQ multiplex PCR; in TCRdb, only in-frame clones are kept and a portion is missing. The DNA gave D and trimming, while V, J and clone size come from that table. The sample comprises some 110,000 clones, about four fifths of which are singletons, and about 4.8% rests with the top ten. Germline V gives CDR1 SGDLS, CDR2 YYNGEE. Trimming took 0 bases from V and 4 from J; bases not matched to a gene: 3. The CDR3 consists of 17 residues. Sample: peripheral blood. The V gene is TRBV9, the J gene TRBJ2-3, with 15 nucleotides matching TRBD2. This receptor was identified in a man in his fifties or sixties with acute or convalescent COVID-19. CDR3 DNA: TGTGCCAGCAGCGTAGGGACTAGCGGGGGGGCGGCAGATACGCAGTATTTT. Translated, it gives CASSVGTSGGAADTQYF.